This T cell receptor (beta chain) appears in the sequencing data of a study of vaccination effects on CD4 cells after COVID-19. Antigen-specific CD4+ T cell clonotypes were called by their expansion after viral peptide-pool culture in ViraFEST. Isolation of CD4+ T cells took place after nine to ten days of culture. This clone was counted a few times. The target antigen is unknown. Profiling relied on immunoSEQ multiplex PCR, and the TCRdb table lists in-frame clones only, not all of them. The table has fewer than 65,000 clones, more than 80% seen once. Sample: CD4+ T cells from PBMCs cultured with HCoV-229E spike peptides, taken before COVID-19 vaccination. The sequence derives from a human donor who received a COVID-19 vaccine.

The CDR3 nucleotides read TGTGCCAGCTCACCACCGATCACAGGGATGGGCGCGTATGGCTACACCTTC. Its protein product is CASSPPITGMGAYGYTF. J is TRBJ1-2 and V is TRBV18, with D perhaps TRBD1 (6 bases). The CDR3 is 17 amino acids. The V gene lost 0 bases and the J gene lost 5 bases, with 19 bases spanning the gap. Germline CDR1 reads KGHSH; CDR2 reads LQKENI.